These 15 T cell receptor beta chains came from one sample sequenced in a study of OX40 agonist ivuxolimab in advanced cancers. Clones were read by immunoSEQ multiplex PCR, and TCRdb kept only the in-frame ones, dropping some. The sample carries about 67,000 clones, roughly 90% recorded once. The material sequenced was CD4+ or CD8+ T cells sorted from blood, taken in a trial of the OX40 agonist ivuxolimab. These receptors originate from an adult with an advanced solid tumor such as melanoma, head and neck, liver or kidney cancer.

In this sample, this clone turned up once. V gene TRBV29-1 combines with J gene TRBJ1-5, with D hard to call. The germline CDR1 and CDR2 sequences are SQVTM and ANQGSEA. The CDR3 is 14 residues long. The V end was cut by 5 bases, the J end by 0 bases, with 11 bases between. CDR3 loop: CSVYDGGSNQPQHF. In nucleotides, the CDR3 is TGCAGCGTTTACGACGGCGGTAGCAATCAGCCCCAGCATTTT.

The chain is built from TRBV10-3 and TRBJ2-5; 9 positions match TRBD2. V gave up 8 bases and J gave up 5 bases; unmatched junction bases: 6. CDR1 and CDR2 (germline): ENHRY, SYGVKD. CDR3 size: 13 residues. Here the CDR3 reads CAIQRGAGETQYF. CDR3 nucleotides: TGTGCCATCCAGCGGGGGGCCGGGGAGACCCAGTACTTC.

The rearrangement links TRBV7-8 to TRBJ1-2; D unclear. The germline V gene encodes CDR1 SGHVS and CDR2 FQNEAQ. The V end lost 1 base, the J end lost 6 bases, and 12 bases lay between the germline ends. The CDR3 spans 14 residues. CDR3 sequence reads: CASSLDPSLHGYTF. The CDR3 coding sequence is TGTGCCAGCAGCTTAGACCCCAGTCTCCATGGCTACACCTTC.

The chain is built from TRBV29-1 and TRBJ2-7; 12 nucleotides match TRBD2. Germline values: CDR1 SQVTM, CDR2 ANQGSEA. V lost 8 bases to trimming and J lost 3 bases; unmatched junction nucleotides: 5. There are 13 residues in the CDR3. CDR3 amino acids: CSITSGGIYEQYF. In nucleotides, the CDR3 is TGCAGCATTACTAGCGGGGGGATCTACGAGCAGTACTTC.

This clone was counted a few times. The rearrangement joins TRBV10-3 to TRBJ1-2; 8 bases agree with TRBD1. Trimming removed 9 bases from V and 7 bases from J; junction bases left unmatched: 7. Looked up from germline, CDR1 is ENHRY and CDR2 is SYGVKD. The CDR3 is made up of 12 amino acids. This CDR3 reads CAMIDRGGGYTF. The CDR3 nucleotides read TGTGCCATGATAGACAGGGGAGGTGGCTACACCTTC.

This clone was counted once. In DNA, the CDR3 is TGTGCCAGCAGCCAGAACCTCTACGAGCAGTACTTC. This translates into CASSQNLYEQYF. V usage is TRBV9 and J usage is TRBJ2-7; D remains ambiguous. The CDR3 spans 12 residues. The ends were cut back, 4 bases at V and 3 bases at J, with 8 bases in the middle. Per germline, CDR1 SGDLS and CDR2 YYNGEE. Filled out from reference TRBV9 and TRBJ2-7, the complete variable domain reads DSGVTQTPKHLITATGQRVTLRCSPRSGDLSVYWYQQSLDQGLQFLIQYYNGEERAKGNILERFSAQQFPDLHSELNLSSLELGDSALYFCASSQNLYEQYFGPGTRLTVT.

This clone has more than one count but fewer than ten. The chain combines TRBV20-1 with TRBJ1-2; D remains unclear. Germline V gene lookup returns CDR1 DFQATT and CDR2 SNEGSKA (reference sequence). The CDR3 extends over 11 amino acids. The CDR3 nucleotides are TGCGGCCGTCCGGATGTCTATGGCTACACCTTC. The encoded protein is CGRPDVYGYTF.

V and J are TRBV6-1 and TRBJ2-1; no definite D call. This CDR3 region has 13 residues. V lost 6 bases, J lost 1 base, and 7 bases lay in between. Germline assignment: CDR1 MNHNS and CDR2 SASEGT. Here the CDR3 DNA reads TGTGCCAGCAGGTTGGGGTCCTACAATGAGCAGTTCTTC. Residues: CASRLGSYNEQFF.

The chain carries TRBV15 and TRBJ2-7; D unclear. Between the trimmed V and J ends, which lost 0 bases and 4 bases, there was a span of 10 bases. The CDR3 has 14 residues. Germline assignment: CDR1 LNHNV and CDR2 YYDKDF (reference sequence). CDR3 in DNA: TGTGCCACCAGCAGAGATCGCCTAGGATACGAGCAGTACTTC. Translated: CATSRDRLGYEQYF. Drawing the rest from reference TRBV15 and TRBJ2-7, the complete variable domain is DAMVIQNPRYQVTQFGKPVTLSCSQTLNHNVMYWYQQKSSQAPKLLFHYYDKDFNNEADTPDNFQSRRPNTSFCFLDIRSPGLGDTAMYLCATSRDRLGYEQYFGPGTRLTVT.

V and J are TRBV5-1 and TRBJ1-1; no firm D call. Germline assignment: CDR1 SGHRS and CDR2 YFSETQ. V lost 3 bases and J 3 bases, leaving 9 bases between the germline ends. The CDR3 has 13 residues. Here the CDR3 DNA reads TGCGCCAGCAGCTCCCTGGACGACACTGAAGCTTTCTTT. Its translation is CASSSLDDTEAFF.

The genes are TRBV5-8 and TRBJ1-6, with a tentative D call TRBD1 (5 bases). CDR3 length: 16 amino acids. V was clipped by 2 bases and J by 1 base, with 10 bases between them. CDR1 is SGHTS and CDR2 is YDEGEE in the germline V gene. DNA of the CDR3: TGTGCCAGCAGCTTAGGAGGGGTTTCCTATAATTCACCCCTCCACTTT. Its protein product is CASSLGGVSYNSPLHF.

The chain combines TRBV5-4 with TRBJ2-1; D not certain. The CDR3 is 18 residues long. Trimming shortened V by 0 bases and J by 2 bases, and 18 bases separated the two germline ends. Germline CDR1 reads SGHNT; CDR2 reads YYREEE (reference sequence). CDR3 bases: TGTGCCAGCAGCTTGGGTAGGCCAGTCTTCCACCCCTACAATGAGCAGTTCTTC. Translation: CASSLGRPVFHPYNEQFF.

The CDR3 bases are TGTGCCAGCAGCGACCGGGGACTAGCGGGGGTTGGTGAGCAGTACTTC. Its protein product is CASSDRGLAGVGEQYF. This chain links TRBV7-9 with TRBJ2-7, with TRBD2 identical over 14 bases. The CDR3 spans 16 residues. CDR1 and CDR2 (germline): SEHNR, FQNEAQ (reference sequence). V lost 5 bases, J lost 7 bases, and 10 bases stayed unmatched.

The CDR3 DNA follows: TGTGCCAGTTTCCCAGGGCCAGGGGGAAGCACAGATACGCAGTATTTT. This encodes CASFPGPGGSTDTQYF. This sequence joins TRBV19 and TRBJ2-3, with 7 nucleotides matching TRBD1. The CDR3 length is 16 residues. Germline CDR1 is LNHDA and CDR2 is SQIVND (reference sequence). With 8 bases clipped from V and 0 bases from J, the junction kept 11 bases outside the gene matches.

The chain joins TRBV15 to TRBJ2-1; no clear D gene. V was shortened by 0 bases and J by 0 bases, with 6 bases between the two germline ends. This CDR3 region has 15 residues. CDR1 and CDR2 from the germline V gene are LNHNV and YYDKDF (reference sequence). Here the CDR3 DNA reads TGTGCCACCAGCAGAGAGCTCGACTCCTACAATGAGCAGTTCTTC. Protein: CATSRELDSYNEQFF.